Listed below are T cell receptor beta chains from one sample, sequenced in a study of T cells in Graves' hyperthyroidism and ophthalmopathy. Each CDR3 protein is one row after TCRdb ran MiXCR on the multiplex PCR reads. The sample includes about 59,000 distinct CDR3 sequences, approximately 57% seen only once; the top ten take about 3.3%. The sequenced sample consisted of blood. These receptors came from a woman aged 60-75 years with Graves' ophthalmopathy. Each CDR3 is given with its conserved first and last residue. Each record gives: CDR3 protein, CDR3 DNA, V gene, D gene, J gene, clone size. The D gene is left open where the match is weak. Clone size is not always given. Where it is, it says once, few, many or a class for expanded clones.

CDR3 protein: CASSLYGTGGNEQFF
CDR3 DNA: TGTGCCAGCAGTTTATACGGGACAGGGGGGAATGAGCAGTTCTTC
V gene: TRBV27
D gene: TRBD1
J gene: TRBJ2-1
clone size: many

CDR3 protein: CASSIAGASYDEQFF
CDR3 DNA: TGTGCCAGTAGTATAGCAGGGGCGAGCTACGATGAGCAGTTCTTC
V gene: TRBV19
D gene: -
J gene: TRBJ2-1
clone size: many

CDR3 protein: CASRPSRDRLLYEQYF
CDR3 DNA: TGTGCCAGCAGGCCCAGCCGGGACAGGCTACTCTACGAGCAGTACTTC
V gene: TRBV27
D gene: TRBD1
J gene: TRBJ2-7
clone size: many

CDR3 protein: CASSSSRDRGINEKLFFGSGTQYF
CDR3 DNA: -
V gene: TRBV5-1
D gene: -
J gene: TRBJ2-5
clone size: -

CDR3 protein: CASSPGAQWTDTQYF
CDR3 DNA: TGTGCCAGCAGCCCGGGCGCTCAGTGGACAGATACGCAGTATTTT
V gene: TRBV9
D gene: -
J gene: TRBJ2-3
clone size: once

CDR3 protein: CASSPGTHSYGYTF
CDR3 DNA: TGTGCCAGCAGCCCTGGGACACACTCCTATGGCTACACCTTC
V gene: TRBV5-6
D gene: -
J gene: TRBJ1-2
clone size: many

CDR3 protein: CASSRRDIPYGQYF
CDR3 DNA: TGCGCCAGCAGCCGCCGGGACATACCCTACGGGCAGTACTTC
V gene: TRBV4-1
D gene: -
J gene: TRBJ2-7
clone size: -

CDR3 protein: CTSSLGRRTGELFF
CDR3 DNA: TGTACCAGCAGCTTGGGACGACGCACCGGGGAGCTGTTCTTT
V gene: TRBV5-4
D gene: -
J gene: TRBJ2-2
clone size: -

CDR3 protein: CASSYSSISGSPRYNEQFF
CDR3 DNA: TGTGCCAGCAGTTACTCGAGTATTAGCGGGAGCCCTAGATACAATGAGCAGTTCTTC
V gene: TRBV5-6
D gene: TRBD2
J gene: TRBJ2-1
clone size: -

CDR3 protein: CASSPSGRAVNEQYF
CDR3 DNA: TGTGCCAGCTCACCAAGCGGGAGGGCCGTCAACGAGCAGTACTTC
V gene: TRBV18
D gene: TRBD2
J gene: TRBJ2-7
clone size: few

CDR3 protein: CASSLREGHNEQFF
CDR3 DNA: TGTGCCAGCAGCTTACGGGAGGGGCACAATGAGCAGTTCTTC
V gene: TRBV11-2
D gene: TRBD2
J gene: TRBJ2-1
clone size: -

CDR3 protein: CASGPGGTEAFF
CDR3 DNA: TGTGCCAGCGGCCCCGGGGGCACTGAAGCTTTCTTT
V gene: TRBV6-5
D gene: -
J gene: TRBJ1-1
clone size: -

CDR3 protein: CASSQSVTGPQGTQYF
CDR3 DNA: TGTGCCAGCAGCCAATCGGTGACAGGGCCCCAAGGGACCCAGTACTTC
V gene: TRBV7-2
D gene: TRBD1
J gene: TRBJ2-5
clone size: -

CDR3 protein: CASSVEGAYQPQHF
CDR3 DNA: TGTGCCAGCAGCGTGGAAGGGGCATATCAGCCCCAGCATTTT
V gene: TRBV9
D gene: -
J gene: TRBJ1-5
clone size: -

CDR3 protein: CSAMSRTGVGGEQFF
CDR3 DNA: TGCAGTGCAATGAGTAGGACAGGGGTAGGAGGTGAGCAGTTCTTC
V gene: TRBV20-1
D gene: TRBD1
J gene: TRBJ2-1
clone size: -

CDR3 protein: CASSFREGGYTIYF
CDR3 DNA: TGCGCCAGCAGCTTCCGGGAGGGAGGCTACACCATATATTTT
V gene: TRBV5-1
D gene: -
J gene: TRBJ1-3
clone size: -

CDR3 protein: CASSQVRELTQYF
CDR3 DNA: TGTGCCAGCAGCCAAGTACGGGAATTGACCCAGTACTTC
V gene: TRBV14
D gene: -
J gene: TRBJ2-5
clone size: -